The present entry profiles one TCR beta chain with its context. Method: immunoSEQ multiplex PCR; TCRdb's copy keeps in-frame clones and lacks some. Of 250,000 to 350,000 clones in the sample, approximately 81% are singletons; the top ten hold 2% to 3%. This specimen belongs to a study of blood T cell repertoires in COVID-19. Study in general: Researchers got acute and convalescent COVID-19 samples from the United States, Italy and Spain.

The V gene lost 7 bases and the J gene lost 4 bases, with 11 bases spanning the gap. The CDR3 sequence is 14 residues long. Per the germline V gene, CDR1 is MDHEN and CDR2 is SYDVKM. Participants spanned ages about 18 to 90 years and resided in 20 to 25 US areas. Participants' own reports of clinical history determined their cohort assignment. The specimen was PBMCs or T cells enriched from blood (not recorded which). This receptor was taken from a woman in her 50s who had recovered from COVID-19. The V and J genes are TRBV28 and TRBJ2-6; D uncertain. CDR3 in DNA: TGTGCCAGCATTAATTCCCCCGGGGCCAACGTCCTGACTTTC. Translated, it gives CASINSPGANVLTF.